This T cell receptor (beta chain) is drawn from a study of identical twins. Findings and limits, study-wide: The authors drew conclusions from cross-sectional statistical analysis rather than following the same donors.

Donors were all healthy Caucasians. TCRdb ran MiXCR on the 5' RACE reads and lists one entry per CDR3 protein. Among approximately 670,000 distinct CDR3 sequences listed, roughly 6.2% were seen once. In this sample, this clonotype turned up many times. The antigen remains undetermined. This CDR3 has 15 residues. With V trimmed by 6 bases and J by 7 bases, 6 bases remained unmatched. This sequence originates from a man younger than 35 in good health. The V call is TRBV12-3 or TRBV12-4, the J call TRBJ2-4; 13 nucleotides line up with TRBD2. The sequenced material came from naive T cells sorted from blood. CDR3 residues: CASSPLAGGSNIQYF. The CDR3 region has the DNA TGTGCCAGCAGCCCACTAGCGGGAGGGTCTAACATTCAGTACTTC.